Shown below are 25 T cell receptor beta chains from a single sample sequenced in a study of CD8+CD57+ T cells in acquired aplastic anemia. TCR beta VDJ and CDR3 profiles were obtained from a genomic DNA template. TCRdb re-called the reads with MiXCR, one entry per CDR3 protein. The repertoire consists of 55,000 to 80,000 distinct CDR3 sequences, with around half occurring once and the leading ten covering approximately 8.3%. The specimen was sorted CD4+, CD8+, or CD8+CD57+ T cells (not recorded which) from PBMCs. The receptor source for this set is a human donor in good health, serving as a control.

This clonotype was seen many times. The V call is TRBV2, the J call TRBJ2-2, with 10 positions matching TRBD2. The CDR3 is 15 amino acids. With 8 bases clipped from V and 6 bases from J, the junction kept 9 bases outside the gene matches. Germline values: CDR1 SNHLY, CDR2 FYNNEI. The CDR3 region has the DNA TGTGCCAGCTCATCTCAGAGCGGGGGGGCCGGGGAGCTGTTTTTT. Translation: CASSSQSGGAGELFF.

The V and J genes are TRBV2 and TRBJ2-6; no clear D gene. Trimming removed 4 bases at V and 0 bases at J, with 7 bases between. The length of the CDR3 is 15 residues. Germline CDR1 SNHLY, CDR2 FYNNEI. The CDR3 bases are TGTGCCAGCAGTGCCCAAATCTCTGGGGCCAACGTCCTGACTTTC. It codes for CASSAQISGANVLTF.

This chain links TRBV10-3 with TRBJ2-1; 11 bases match TRBD2. V lost 1 base and J lost 2; bases outside the gene matches: 4. Germline V gene data show CDR1 as ENHRY and CDR2 as SYGVKD. The CDR3 spans 17 residues. CDR3 bases: TGTGCCATCAGTGAGTGGGGGGGACTAGCGGCCTACAATGAGCAGTTCTTC. As protein: CAISEWGGLAAYNEQFF.

The chain recombines TRBV7-9 with TRBJ2-7; 7 bases are a match to TRBD1. The CDR3 runs 15 residues. Germline V gene sequence: CDR1 SEHNR, CDR2 FQNEAQ (reference sequence). The V and J ends lost 5 bases and 2 bases, in that order; junction bases with no gene match: 9. CDR3 in amino acids: CASSITGQSPYEQYF. In DNA form, the CDR3 reads TGTGCCAGCAGCATTACGGGACAGAGCCCCTACGAGCAGTACTTC.

The chain uses TRBV20-1 and TRBJ2-1, with 8 bases identical to TRBD2. Germline-derived CDR1 and CDR2 are DFQATT and SNEGSKA (reference sequence). This CDR3 is built from 15 residues. Trimming cost V 3 bases and J 4 bases; bases outside gene matches: 8. This CDR3 is CSASFAGGPYNEQFF. The CDR3 nucleotides are TGCAGTGCTAGCTTCGCGGGAGGACCTTACAATGAGCAGTTCTTC.

This clonotype was counted a single time. V and J are TRBV19 and TRBJ1-1; D remains unclear. V was shortened by 6 bases and J by 0 bases, with 8 bases between the two germline ends. The CDR3 runs to 13 residues. CDR1 LNHDA and CDR2 SQIVND come from the germline V gene (reference sequence). CDR3 nucleotide sequence: TGTGCCAGTAGATCCCACCTGAACACTGAAGCTTTCTTT. This encodes CASRSHLNTEAFF. The full variable domain, rest sourced from reference TRBV19 and TRBJ1-1, is DGGITQSPKYLFRKEGQNVTLSCEQNLNHDAMYWYRQDPGQGLRLIYYSQIVNDFQKGDIAEGYSVSREKKESFPLTVTSAQKNPTAFYLCASRSHLNTEAFFGQGTRLTVV.

In this sample, this clonotype turned up many times. V usage is TRBV6-1 and J usage is TRBJ2-1, with D maybe TRBD1 (8 bases). This CDR3 has 14 residues. With 2 bases removed from V and 6 bases from J, the gap between germline ends came to 11 bases. The germline V gene encodes CDR1 MNHNS and CDR2 SASEGT. The CDR3 reads CASSENRGGNEQFF. CDR3 nucleotides: TGTGCCAGCAGTGAAAACAGGGGGGGCAATGAGCAGTTCTTC.

This clonotype was seen a handful of times. The rearrangement uses TRBV18 and TRBJ1-1; D ambiguous. The CDR3 runs to 15 residues. Looked up from germline, CDR1 is KGHSH and CDR2 is LQKENI. Between the trimmed V and J ends, which lost 6 bases and 2 bases, there was a span of 16 bases. DNA of the CDR3: TGTGCCAGCTCCCCCCGTGCTTCTTTAAACACTGAAGCTTTCTTT. Amino acids: CASSPRASLNTEAFF.

This clonotype came up many times. The rearrangement joins TRBV3-1 to TRBJ1-2; no clear D gene. V was trimmed by 0 bases and J by 4 bases, leaving 9 bases between them. This CDR3 is built from 14 residues. The germline V gene encodes CDR1 LGHDT and CDR2 YNNKEL (reference sequence). CDR3: CASSQDQMLYGYTF. In DNA form, the CDR3 reads TGTGCCAGCAGCCAAGATCAGATGCTCTATGGCTACACCTTC.

V usage is TRBV4-2 and J usage is TRBJ1-1, with TRBD1 matching over 12 bases. V lost 1 base, J lost 8 bases, and 2 bases stayed unmatched. This CDR3 is built from 14 residues. Germline lookup yields CDR1 LGHNA and CDR2 YNFKEQ. The CDR3 bases are TGTGCCAGCAGCCAAGGGGACAGGGGGCAGGAAGCTTTCTTT. Protein product: CASSQGDRGQEAFF.

This clonotype was seen once. J is TRBJ2-1 and V is TRBV24-1; D call uncertain. Germline V lookup: CDR1 KGHDR, CDR2 SFDVKD. The V and J ends lost 5 bases and 7 bases respectively, with 8 bases between them. CDR3 length: 12 residues. CDR3 loop: CATSGYGNEQFF. CDR3 DNA: TGTGCCACCAGTGGTTACGGGAATGAGCAGTTCTTC.

Notes on this clonotype: At one end, the junction sequence differs from germline, possibly due to a read error. The CDR3 region is CASSPRQGTVDGNTF. The CDR3 coding sequence is TGTGCCAGCAGTCCCAGACAGGGAACGGTGGATGGCAACACCTTC. The V and J genes are TRBV28 and TRBJ1-2; 7 bases are shared with TRBD1. Germline V gene lookup returns CDR1 MDHEN and CDR2 SYDVKM. The CDR3 sequence is 15 residues long.

The chain links TRBV10-3 to TRBJ1-5; possibly TRBD1 for D (5 bases). The CDR3 runs 15 residues. The ends were cut back, 6 bases at V and 6 bases at J, with 18 bases in the middle. CDR1 and CDR2 (germline): ENHRY, SYGVKD. Here the CDR3 DNA reads TGTGCCATCAGAGGGGACGGTCGGGAGGGTCAGCCCCAGCATTTT. Translated: CAIRGDGREGQPQHF.

The CDR3 region is CASTLPGAYGYTF. The CDR3 DNA is TGTGCCAGCACCCTCCCAGGGGCCTATGGCTACACCTTC. This chain links TRBV7-2 with TRBJ1-2, with D maybe TRBD1 (6 bases). Per the germline V gene, CDR1 is SGHTA and CDR2 is FQGNSA. V was clipped by 7 bases and J by 4 bases, with 13 bases between them. The CDR3 is 13 amino acids. Full variable domain (missing parts from reference TRBV7-2 and TRBJ1-2): GAGVSQSPSNKVTEKGKDVELRCDPISGHTALYWYRQSLGQGLEFLIYFQGNSAPDKSGLPSDRFSAERTGGSVSTLTIQRTQQEDSAVYLCASTLPGAYGYTFGSGTRLTVV.

Notes on this clonotype: Since a much larger clone is just one base distant, this may be a read error. The J gene is TRBJ2-3, the V gene TRBV5-4; 8 positions match TRBD2. V lost 1 base and J lost 3; bases outside the gene matches: 10. Germline values: CDR1 SGHNT, CDR2 YYREEE (reference sequence). CDR3 length equals 17 residues. The CDR3 loop is CASSLIGASGPTDTQYF. The CDR3 DNA follows: TGTGCCAGCAGCTTGATTGGGGCTAGCGGGCCTACAGATACGCAGTATTTT.

In this sample, this clonotype turned up many times. As DNA, the CDR3 is TGTGCCAGCGGAACGCTCAGGGGGAGCTCCTACGAGCAGTACTTC. It is translated as CASGTLRGSSYEQYF. The chain is built from TRBV5-6 and TRBJ2-7; 7 nucleotides match TRBD1. The CDR3 has 15 amino acids. V lost 7 bases and J lost 0; bases outside the gene matches: 10. Germline CDR1 and CDR2: SGHDT and YYEEEE.

The table lists this clonotype with a count of one. The junction does not match germline at one end; this may be a read error. The chain has TRBV20-1 and TRBJ2-3; D is uncertain. Germline V gives CDR1 DFQATT, CDR2 SNEGSKA (reference sequence). CDR3 length: 14 amino acids. CDR3 nucleotide sequence: TGCAGTGCACCACCTAGTCCCCGGGTAGATACACAGTATTTT. Protein sequence: CSAPPSPRVDTQYF.

The gene calls are TRBV19 and TRBJ1-3; perhaps TRBD1 as D (5 bases). The CDR3 runs to 13 residues. The ends were cut back, 8 bases at V and 5 bases at J, with 13 bases in the middle. Germline CDR1 LNHDA, CDR2 SQIVND (reference sequence). The CDR3: CASWGRERNTIYF. CDR3 sequence (DNA): TGTGCCAGTTGGGGCAGGGAAAGAAACACCATATATTTT.

The chain joins TRBV20-1 to TRBJ2-7; D may be TRBD2 (7 bases). Per germline, CDR1 DFQATT and CDR2 SNEGSKA (reference sequence). The CDR3 totals 12 residues. Trimming cost V 4 bases and J 5 bases, with 12 bases left between them. The CDR3 here is CSATRRGHEQYF. The CDR3 nucleotides are TGCAGTGCTACGAGGCGGGGGCACGAGCAGTACTTC.

This sequence joins TRBV7-9 and TRBJ1-2; 7 nucleotides match TRBD1. Unmatched junction bases numbered 0, after V lost 0 bases and J lost 2 bases. The CDR3 is 14 residues long. Germline V gene sequence: CDR1 SEHNR, CDR2 FQNEAQ (reference sequence). CDR3 nucleotides: TGTGCCAGCAGCTTAGCGGGACAGAACTATGGCTACACCTTC. As protein: CASSLAGQNYGYTF.

Ten or more counts support this clonotype. The V call is TRBV7-9, the J call TRBJ2-7; a weak D match, TRBD2 (7 bases). Trimming stripped 5 bases from V and 2 bases from J, with 16 bases between. The CDR3 totals 15 residues. CDR1 SEHNR and CDR2 FQNEAQ come from the germline V gene (reference sequence). The CDR3, as DNA: TGTGCCAGCAGCCCCCGCCTGGGGGGGCCCTACGAGCAGTACTTC. Its protein product is CASSPRLGGPYEQYF.

This clonotype was seen only a few times. The chain carries TRBV7-8 and TRBJ2-2; D is uncertain. This CDR3 has 13 amino acids. The V gene's germline CDR1 is SGHVS and CDR2 FQNEAQ. V gave up 3 bases and J gave up 0 bases, with 2 bases separating them. CDR3 bases: TGTGCCAGCAGCTTCTCGAACACCGGGGAGCTGTTTTTT. Protein: CASSFSNTGELFF.

This CDR3 reads CASTSYPLGYTF. DNA for the CDR3: TGTGCCAGTACCTCCTATCCGCTTGGCTACACCTTC. This chain joins TRBV19 and TRBJ1-2; D not certain. The ends were cut back, 7 bases at V and 7 bases at J, with 13 bases in the middle. This CDR3 has 12 amino acids. The germline V gene encodes CDR1 LNHDA and CDR2 SQIVND (reference sequence). The full variable domain, completed using reference TRBV19 and TRBJ1-2, is DGGITQSPKYLFRKEGQNVTLSCEQNLNHDAMYWYRQDPGQGLRLIYYSQIVNDFQKGDIAEGYSVSREKKESFPLTVTSAQKNPTAFYLCASTSYPLGYTFGSGTRLTVV.

CDR3 amino acids: CSARDQGAGYTF. CDR3 nucleotides: TGCAGTGCTAGAGACCAAGGGGCCGGCTACACCTTC. The V call is TRBV20-1, the J call TRBJ1-2, with a possible D match to TRBD1 (5 bases). CDR1 and CDR2 (germline): DFQATT, SNEGSKA (reference sequence). Trimming removed 0 bases from V and 8 bases from J, with 10 bases in between. The CDR3 is 12 residues long.

The V call is TRBV15, the J call TRBJ1-4; the match to TRBD1 covers 7 bases. This CDR3 is 14 amino acids long. V gave up 4 bases and J gave up 4 bases; unmatched junction bases: 3. CDR1 LNHNV and CDR2 YYDKDF come from the germline V gene (reference sequence). The CDR3 sequence: CATSTGTVNEKLFF. CDR3 nucleotides: TGTGCCACCAGCACCGGGACAGTTAATGAAAAACTGTTTTTT.